The 15 T cell receptor beta chains presented below share a single source sample, sequenced in a study of early T cells in non-severe SARS-CoV-2 infection. TCRdb re-called the 5' RACE reads with MiXCR, one entry per CDR3 protein. Found here are about 77,000 distinct CDR3 sequences, approximately 15% of them singletons; the top ten hold roughly 3%. The specimen sequenced was whole blood. These receptors originate from an adult who was a healthcare worker with PCR-confirmed SARS-CoV-2 infection or an uninfected control (not recorded which).

This clonotype has just one count. This rearrangement joins TRBV6-5 to TRBJ2-7, with no clear D. Trimming stripped 4 bases from V and 3 bases from J, with 13 bases between. This CDR3 has 14 amino acids. Per germline, CDR1 MNHEY and CDR2 SVGAGI. CDR3 DNA: TGTGCCAGCAGTTCCTTTGGTACGGGCTACGAGCAGTACTTC. This codes for CASSSFGTGYEQYF.

This clonotype was counted between two and nine times. The chain couples TRBV11-2 to TRBJ2-2; 7 bases align to TRBD1. V shed 3 bases and J 6 bases; nucleotides not matched to a gene: 13. This CDR3 spans 17 amino acids. Germline V CDR1 and CDR2: SGHAT, FQNNGV. The CDR3, as DNA: TGTGCCAGCAGCTTTGGTCACGTCACAGGGGTTCCCGGGGAGCTGTTTTTT. Its protein is CASSFGHVTGVPGELFF.

This clonotype was found a few times. V gene TRBV10-3 combines with J gene TRBJ1-1, with D possibly being TRBD1 (6 bases). CDR1 ENHRY and CDR2 SYGVKD come from the germline V gene. The CDR3 consists of 12 residues. V was trimmed by 7 bases and J by 13 bases, leaving 19 bases between them. The CDR3 sequence is CAIKRGALKLFF. CDR3 nucleotide sequence: TGTGCCATCAAGCGGGGGGCACTGAAGCTTTTCTTT.

The chain couples TRBV4-1 to TRBJ2-1, with D possibly TRBD1 on 5 matching bases. V was pared by 0 bases and J by 1 base, with 10 bases between. The CDR3 is 16 residues long. Germline-derived CDR1 and CDR2 are MGHRA and YSYEKL. DNA of the CDR3: TGCGCCAGCAGCCAAGATGGGCAGGGATCCTACAATGAGCAGTTCTTC. It specifies CASSQDGQGSYNEQFF.

This clonotype occurred a few times. V gene TRBV11-3 combines with J gene TRBJ2-2; D may match TRBD1 or TRBD2 (6 bases each). CDR3 length equals 15 residues. With 5 bases removed from V and 4 bases from J, the gap between germline ends came to 14 bases. Germline lookup yields CDR1 SGHNT and CDR2 YENEEA. Written as DNA, the CDR3 is TGTGCCAGCAGCCGCCGGGGGCTGGGCACCGGGGAGCTGTTTTTT. Its translation is CASSRRGLGTGELFF.

This clonotype showed up just a few times. This sequence joins TRBV18 and TRBJ2-3; TRBD2 is a possible D gene (6 bases). Trimming shortened V by 5 bases and J by 4 bases, and 19 bases separated the two germline ends. The CDR3 sequence is 16 residues long. Germline CDR1 KGHSH, CDR2 LQKENI. CDR3 sequence (DNA): TGTGCCAGCTCAACGCCGGAGGGCCAAGGCCCAGATACGCAGTATTTT. Its translation is CASSTPEGQGPDTQYF.

With respect to this clonotype: One junction end disagrees with the germline gene, perhaps due to a read error. The J gene is TRBJ2-5, the V gene TRBV7-9, with D possibly called TRBD1 or TRBD2 (5 bases each). The length of the CDR3 is 15 residues. The germline CDR1 and CDR2 sequences are SEHNR and FQNEAQ (reference sequence). The CDR3 protein is CATSYNTGGGETQYF. The CDR3 DNA follows: TGTGCCACCAGCTACAACACCGGTGGGGGTGAGACCCAGTACTTC.

The chain employs TRBV11-3 and TRBJ2-7; 7 nucleotides line up with TRBD2. This CDR3 is built from 16 residues. From germline, CDR1 is SGHNT and CDR2 YENEEA. V lost 5 bases, J lost 3 bases, and 13 bases stayed unmatched. The CDR3 is CASSPPAGDRGYEQYF. The CDR3 region has the DNA TGTGCCAGCAGCCCCCCCGCGGGGGATCGGGGCTACGAGCAGTACTTC.

This clonotype was seen a few times. The V and J genes are TRBV20-1 and TRBJ2-1; D may match TRBD1 or TRBD2 (6 bases each). The V gene lost 6 bases and the J gene lost 2 bases, with 17 bases spanning the gap. The germline CDR1 and CDR2 sequences are DFQATT and SNEGSKA (reference sequence). The CDR3 has 15 amino acids. CDR3 in DNA: TGCAGTGCCCCGACCGACGGGGGCGCCTACAATGAGCAGTTCTTC. Amino acid sequence: CSAPTDGGAYNEQFF.

The genes are TRBV4-1 and TRBJ2-7; D remains unclear. This CDR3 is built from 14 residues. The germline gives CDR1 MGHRA, CDR2 YSYEKL. V gave up 2 bases and J gave up 3 bases, with 11 bases separating them. CDR3 in DNA: TGCGCCAGCAGCCAACTTGGCGAAAACTACGAGCAGTACTTC. Protein product: CASSQLGENYEQYF.

This clonotype was recorded many times. This chain links TRBV12-3 or TRBV12-4 with TRBJ2-1; D not certain. Trimming removed 5 bases from V and 7 bases from J, with 12 bases in between. The CDR3 sequence is 13 residues long. This CDR3 reads CASSLTPENEQFF. The CDR3 DNA follows: TGTGCCAGCAGTCTAACCCCCGAAAATGAGCAGTTCTTC.

The chain combines TRBV20-1 with TRBJ2-1; D unresolved. The V and J ends lost 0 bases and 0 bases respectively, with 9 bases between them. CDR3 length equals 15 residues. CDR1 is DFQATT, CDR2 SNEGSKA, per germline (reference sequence). The CDR3 coding sequence is TGCAGTGCTAGAGAGACCGCGAGCTCCTACAATGAGCAGTTCTTC. Translation: CSARETASSYNEQFF.

This clonotype showed up just a few times. CDR3 DNA sequence: TGTGCCAGCAGCTCCCCGATTAACGAGCAGTACTTC. It yields the protein CASSSPINEQYF. This sequence joins TRBV7-9 and TRBJ2-7, with D hard to call. The V and J ends lost 4 bases and 5 bases respectively, with 9 bases between them. Germline V gives CDR1 SEHNR, CDR2 FQNEAQ (reference sequence). The length of the CDR3 is 12 residues.

V is TRBV7-9 and J is TRBJ1-2, with D tentatively TRBD1 (5 bases). Trimming pared 5 bases from V and 0 bases from J, leaving 13 bases between. The CDR3 loop spans 15 amino acids. Germline CDR1 and CDR2: SEHNR and FQNEAQ (reference sequence). Here the CDR3 DNA reads TGTGCCAGCAGCCTCCTCCGACAGACTAACTATGGCTACACCTTC. Protein sequence: CASSLLRQTNYGYTF.

This clonotype was picked up a small number of times. The chain is built from TRBV18 and TRBJ2-3; 8 bases agree with TRBD2. J lost 4 bases, V lost 3 bases, and 9 bases had no gene match. Per the germline V gene, CDR1 is KGHSH and CDR2 is LQKENI. The CDR3 length is 16 residues. The CDR3 DNA sequence: TGTGCCAGCTCACCGCGCCAAGCGGGAGATCCAGATACGCAGTATTTT. Translated, it gives CASSPRQAGDPDTQYF.